The clone carrying this T cell receptor (beta chain) was detected only a few times. Its antigen remains unknown. This specimen belongs to a study of T-cell memory formation after mild COVID-19. Study-wide context: The TCR clusters were mostly specific to one donor.

There are 16 residues in the CDR3. Trimming left V 0 bases short and J 2 bases short, with 12 bases between. CDR1 is ENHRY and CDR2 is SYGVKD in the germline V gene. TCRdb independently ran MiXCR on the 5' RACE reads; one entry per CDR3 protein. The table records under 700,000 distinct CDR3 sequences, around 21% of them present only once. Regarding the study as a whole: Certain responding clones were present in pre-infection memory, suggesting participation of cross-reactive memory.

V and J are TRBV10-3 and TRBJ2-3, with a weak D call TRBD2 (7 bases). This receptor was obtained from an adult woman who had mild COVID-19 (a few samples of this study predate the infection). Cell type and time point are not known. The specimen was PBMCs or a T cell subset sorted from them (not recorded which). The CDR3 here is CAISESRAGATDTQYF. The DNA of the CDR3 is TGTGCCATCAGTGAGTCTCGGGCGGGGGCCACAGATACGCAGTATTTT.